This TCR beta chain was obtained from a study of blood T cell repertoires in COVID-19. A note on this clone: This sample also contains other DNA sequences that code for the same CDR3.

V was cut by 9 bases and J by 4 bases, with 12 bases left in between. The CDR3 is made up of 12 amino acids. CDR1 is MNHEY and CDR2 is SVGAGI in the germline V gene. Profiling relied on immunoSEQ multiplex PCR, and the TCRdb table lists in-frame clones only, not all of them. The sample carries roughly 570,000 clones, less than 90% recorded once. The material sequenced was peripheral blood. The chain uses TRBV6-5 and TRBJ1-2; the D is unclear. The origin of this receptor is a woman aged 45-60 years with COVID-19, enrolled during active disease. This CDR3 is CASSWGGYGYTF. As DNA, the CDR3 is TGTGCCAGTTCGTGGGGAGGCTATGGCTACACCTTC.